The present T cell receptor beta chain was sequenced within a study of T cells after somatic rescue of genetic block. TCRdb's copy holds only in-frame clones and misses some; the assay was immunoSEQ multiplex PCR. The sample has tens of thousands of clones; around 89% are singletons. The sequence was obtained from a woman younger than 35. Specimen: peripheral blood mononuclear cells (PBMCs).

This CDR3 is CASSPSSRGPEQYF. In DNA, the CDR3 is TGTGCCAGCAGCCCCTCCAGTCGAGGTCCCGAGCAGTACTTC. The chain combines TRBV7-9 with TRBJ2-7; no reliable D call. Germline CDR1 is SEHNR and CDR2 is FQNEAQ (reference sequence). V lost 5 bases and J 6 bases, leaving 17 bases between the germline ends. The CDR3 spans 14 residues. Supplemented by reference TRBV7-9 and TRBJ2-7, the full variable domain reads DTGVSQNPRHKITKRGQNVTFRCDPISEHNRLYWYRQTLGQGPEFLTYFQNEAQLEKSRLLSDRFSAERPKGSFSTLEIQRTEQGDSAMYLCASSPSSRGPEQYFGPGTRLTVT.